This T cell receptor (beta chain) is drawn from a study of blood T cell repertoires in COVID-19. Study information: The origin of the acute and convalescent COVID-19 samples was the United States, Italy and Spain. T cells, B-cell-depleted T cells, or PBMCs provided the cDNA or gDNA that served as material.

The CDR3 has 13 residues. V gave up 4 bases and J gave up 5 bases; unmatched junction bases: 5. In germline, CDR1 is SGHNT, CDR2 YYREEE (reference sequence). Libraries were prepared by immunoSEQ multiplex PCR; TCRdb keeps only in-frame clonotypes and omits some of them. Found here are fewer than 40,000 clones, roughly nine tenths of them singletons; the top ten hold roughly a quarter. The clonotype was recovered from an elderly woman with active or convalescent COVID-19. The chain combines TRBV5-4 with TRBJ1-2; 7 bases are a match to TRBD1. Sample: peripheral blood. CDR3 loop: CASSVGQIYGYTF. The CDR3 region has the DNA TGTGCCAGCAGCGTGGGACAGATATATGGCTACACCTTC.